Presented here are 18 T cell receptor beta chains from one specimen sequenced in a study of breast tumors, draining lymph nodes, adjacent tissues. TCRdb re-derived calls from the multiplex PCR reads in MiXCR, one entry per CDR3 protein. Here the sample spans about 170,000 distinct CDR3 sequences, around 33% being singletons. Axillary draining lymph nodes of breast cancer patients supplied the node samples. The sample comprised axillary lymph node tissue. These receptor sequences come from a female donor with breast cancer. Some clones in this sample may be carry-over from other donors' samples.

The chain uses TRBV7-9 and TRBJ2-5, with TRBD1 matching 8 bases. This CDR3 is built from 15 residues. V was pared by 4 bases and J by 9 bases, with 13 bases of the junction left unmatched. The germline gives CDR1 SEHNR, CDR2 FQNEAQ (reference sequence). CDR3 DNA: TGTGCCAGCAGCTCAGCAGGGGGCGGCAATCAGCCCCAGTACTTC. The encoded protein is CASSSAGGGNQPQYF.

At least ten counts were recorded for this clonotype. The rearrangement uses TRBV5-8 and TRBJ2-5; 7 nucleotides line up with TRBD2. This CDR3 comprises 17 residues. Germline V lookup: CDR1 SGHTS, CDR2 YDEGEE. Losses at the gene ends were 4 bases for V and 5 bases for J; bases not matched to a gene: 17. The CDR3 region is CASSGGGSGRAEETQYF. The CDR3 DNA is TGTGCCAGCAGCGGGGGGGGTTCCGGCAGGGCGGAGGAGACCCAGTACTTC.

This clonotype was picked up many times. The CDR3 DNA reads TGTGCCAGTAGTATCCGACTAGCGGGAGTGGAGACCCAGTACTTC. It specifies CASSIRLAGVETQYF. The rearrangement joins TRBV19 to TRBJ2-5, with 12 nucleotides matching TRBD2. Germline V gene lookup returns CDR1 LNHDA and CDR2 SQIVND (reference sequence). Trimming removed 3 bases from V and 5 bases from J; junction bases left unmatched: 4. The CDR3 consists of 15 residues.

This clonotype was found many times. The chain employs TRBV19 and TRBJ2-3; D possibly corresponds to TRBD2 (6 bases). The V end was cut by 3 bases, the J end by 0 bases, with 7 bases between. CDR1 is LNHDA and CDR2 is SQIVND in the germline V gene (reference sequence). This CDR3 spans 14 amino acids. In DNA, the CDR3 is TGTGCCAGTAGTATCGGGGGTAGCACAGATACGCAGTATTTT. Translated: CASSIGGSTDTQYF.

J is TRBJ2-6 and V is TRBV20-1; D uncertain. CDR3 length: 9 amino acids. From germline, CDR1 is DFQATT and CDR2 SNEGSKA (reference sequence). Deletions cut 6 bases from V and 11 bases from J, with 5 bases between. The CDR3: CSAPDVLTF. The DNA for the CDR3 is TGCAGTGCACCGGACGTCCTGACTTTC.

In DNA, the CDR3 is TGTGCCAGCAGTGAAAAAACCGGGACTAGCGGGGGGGAAAAAGAGACCCAGTACTTC. This sequence encodes CASSEKTGTSGGEKETQYF. The chain combines TRBV25-1 with TRBJ2-5; 16 positions agree with TRBD2. V gave up 2 bases and J gave up 3 bases; unmatched junction bases: 9. Germline V gives CDR1 MGHDK, CDR2 SYGVNS. The CDR3 loop spans 19 amino acids. The whole variable domain, filled in from reference TRBV25-1 and TRBJ2-5, reads EADIYQTPRYLVIGTGKKITLECSQTMGHDKMYWYQQDPGMELHLIHYSYGVNSTEKGDLSSESTVSRIRTEHFPLTLESARPSHTSQYLCASSEKTGTSGGEKETQYFGPGTRLLVL.

This chain joins TRBV7-7 and TRBJ2-7; D unclear. This CDR3 region has 14 residues. CDR1 SSHAT and CDR2 FNYEAQ come from the germline V gene (reference sequence). CDR3 DNA: TGTGCGAAAGAAATATCGGGCGCCTCCTACGAGCAGTACTTC. Amino acid sequence: CAKEISGASYEQYF.

V and J are TRBV29-1 and TRBJ2-3; D not certain. V was cut by 1 base and J by 4 bases, with 3 bases left in between. CDR1 and CDR2 (germline): SQVTM, ANQGSEA. The CDR3 is 11 amino acids. The CDR3 loop is CSVEVSDTQYF. CDR3 sequence (DNA): TGCAGCGTTGAAGTTTCAGATACGCAGTATTTT.

V is TRBV6-5 and J is TRBJ1-1, with 10 bases aligning to TRBD1. From germline, CDR1 is MNHEY and CDR2 SVGAGI. V was pared by 4 bases and J by 1 base, with 3 bases of the junction left unmatched. This CDR3 contains 15 residues. CDR3 amino acids: CASSLDRGPNTEAFF. The CDR3 bases are TGTGCCAGCAGTTTAGACAGGGGGCCGAACACTGAAGCTTTCTTT.

This clonotype was counted once. A junction boundary mismatches the germline segment, possibly from a read error. The V gene is TRBV15, the J gene TRBJ2-6; the D is unclear. The CDR3 has 8 amino acids. Germline assignment: CDR1 LNHNV and CDR2 YYDKDF (reference sequence). The CDR3 bases are TGTGCCACCAGCAGACCCACCTTC. Translation: CATSRPTF.

The rearrangement links TRBV5-5 to TRBJ1-5, with D uncertain. The J call is in doubt because the DNA end fits TRBJ2-3 better. The CDR3 has 13 amino acids. CDR1 SGHKS and CDR2 YYEKEE come from the germline V gene (reference sequence). The CDR3 nucleotides are TGTGCCAGCAGCTTGGGCAGCAATCAGCCCCAGTATTTT. Its protein product is CASSLGSNQPQYF.

V usage is TRBV28 and J usage is TRBJ2-2, with D maybe TRBD2 (5 bases). CDR1 is MDHEN, CDR2 SYDVKM, per germline. The ends were cut back, 6 bases at V and 4 bases at J, with 12 bases in the middle. The CDR3 is 14 residues long. CDR3 residues: CASRWAAGTGELFF. The CDR3, as DNA: TGTGCCAGCAGGTGGGCCGCGGGCACCGGGGAGCTGTTTTTT.

The chain uses TRBV6-5 and TRBJ2-2, with 10 bases that match TRBD2. Trimming cost V 2 bases and J 9 bases; bases outside gene matches: 9. The CDR3 covers 16 residues. Germline V CDR1 and CDR2: MNHEY, SVGAGI. The CDR3 is CASSYGIAGGRWELFF. The CDR3 DNA is TGTGCCAGCAGTTACGGGATAGCGGGGGGCCGGTGGGAGCTGTTTTTT.

The chain has TRBV20-1 and TRBJ2-5; D possibly matches TRBD1 or TRBD2 (5 bases each). Germline values: CDR1 DFQATT, CDR2 SNEGSKA (reference sequence). The CDR3 runs 12 residues. Trimming removed 5 bases from V and 3 bases from J, with 10 bases in between. The CDR3 DNA follows: TGCAGTGCTGGGACCAGGGAAGAGACCCAGTACTTC. It is translated as CSAGTREETQYF.

This clonotype was counted once. A much larger clone sits a single nucleotide away, making a read error possible. The chain links TRBV30 to TRBJ2-3; D tentatively reads TRBD1 or TRBD2 (5 bases each). The germline V and J ends were trimmed by 6 bases and 2 bases, with 24 bases remaining between them. The CDR3 length is 17 residues. The V gene's germline CDR1 is GTSNPN and CDR2 SVGIG (reference sequence). The CDR3 loop reads CACTGAGFRTNTDTQYF. As DNA, the CDR3 is TGTGCCTGTACCGGGGCAGGGTTCCGAACAAACACAGATACGCAGTATTTT. The whole variable domain, filled in from reference TRBV30 and TRBJ2-3, reads SQTIHQWPATLVQPVGSPLSLECTVEGTSNPNLYWYRQAAGRGLQLLFYSVGIGQISSEVPQNLSASRPQDRQFILSSKKLLLSDSGFYLCACTGAGFRTNTDTQYFGPGTRLTVL.

At least ten counts were recorded for this clonotype. The CDR3 here is CASSVRRNSNQPQHF. CDR3 DNA: TGTGCCAGTAGTGTCCGACGGAATAGCAATCAGCCCCAGCATTTT. The chain combines TRBV19 with TRBJ1-5; D is unresolved. Between the trimmed V and J ends, which lost 5 bases and 0 bases, there was a span of 11 bases. The germline V gene has CDR1 LNHDA and CDR2 SQIVND (reference sequence). This CDR3 region has 15 residues.

On this clonotype: Mismatch with germline at one junction end may stem from a read error. J is TRBJ1-1 and V is TRBV3-1; weak D call: TRBD1 (5 bases). The CDR3 totals 15 residues. Germline CDR1 LGHDT, CDR2 YNNKEL (reference sequence). CDR3 nucleotides: TGTGCCAGCAGCCCCCCGGGGGATTGGACCACTAAAGCTTCCTTT. It codes for CASSPPGDWTTKASF.

As regards this clonotype: A much bigger clone sits one base away, suggesting this may be a read error. V and J are TRBV3-1 and TRBJ1-2; possible D gene TRBD1, 5 bases. This CDR3 contains 14 residues. V lost 3 bases to trimming and J lost 8 bases, with 16 bases between them. Germline-derived CDR1 and CDR2 are LGHDT and YNNKEL (reference sequence). The CDR3 DNA sequence: TGTGCCAGCAGCCAGGGAAGGCAGGGTAGAGGCTACACCTTC. This translates into CASSQGRQGRGYTF.